A single sample gave rise to the 25 T cell receptor beta chains below, sequenced in a study of T cells after yellow fever vaccination. From the 5' RACE reads, TCRdb called clonotypes with MiXCR, one entry per CDR3 protein. The sample holds around 330,000 distinct CDR3 sequences, approximately 3.8% seen once. This specimen consisted of PBMCs, obtained on the day of the yellow fever booster vaccination. These receptors all come from a man aged 18 to 30 who received the YFV17D yellow fever vaccine.

This clonotype showed up many times. The chain carries TRBV5-5 and TRBJ1-1; D unresolved. Per germline, CDR1 SGHKS and CDR2 YYEKEE (reference sequence). Trimming took off 3 bases at V and 0 bases at J, with 9 bases between the two ends. The CDR3 has 14 residues. This CDR3 reads CASSSIIMNTEAFF. In DNA form, the CDR3 reads TGTGCCAGCAGCTCAATTATCATGAACACTGAAGCTTTCTTT.

This clonotype was seen more than once but under ten times. V usage is TRBV11-2 and J usage is TRBJ2-1, with 9 nucleotides matching TRBD2. J was trimmed by 2 bases and V by 4 bases; bases with no gene match: 3. Germline V gives CDR1 SGHAT, CDR2 FQNNGV. This CDR3 is built from 15 residues. The CDR3 coding sequence is TGTGCCAGCAGCTCGGGACTAGCCACCTACAATGAGCAGTTCTTC. It is translated as CASSSGLATYNEQFF.

This clonotype was detected only a few times. The chain has TRBV6-5 and TRBJ2-7, with D tentatively TRBD1 (7 bases). From germline, CDR1 is MNHEY and CDR2 SVGAGI. CDR3 length equals 15 residues. V shed 0 bases and J shed 4 bases, with 13 bases lying between them. The CDR3, as DNA: TGTGCCAGCAGTTACTCGTTTTCAGGGGGGTACGAGCAGTACTTC. As protein: CASSYSFSGGYEQYF.

This clonotype was observed at least ten times. One end of the junction is discordant with germline, which a read error may explain. In DNA form, the CDR3 reads TGTGCTAGCAGCTTCAAATTTGGTGGGGAGACCCAGTACTTC. Protein: CASSFKFGGETQYF. V is TRBV7-7 and J is TRBJ2-5, with D unresolved. This CDR3 has 14 residues. The germline CDR1 and CDR2 sequences are SSHAT and FNYEAQ (reference sequence).

The sample holds many counts of this clonotype. CDR3 in amino acids: CASREILAKNIQYF. The CDR3 nucleotides are TGTGCCAGCAGGGAGATTCTAGCCAAAAACATTCAGTACTTC. The gene calls are TRBV6-5 and TRBJ2-4; D is uncertain. The CDR3 length is 14 residues. Germline assignment: CDR1 MNHEY and CDR2 SVGAGI. V dropped 6 bases and J dropped 0 bases, with 9 bases sitting between them.

This clonotype came up many times. The chain combines TRBV7-9 with TRBJ1-2; D unresolved. Germline CDR1 SEHNR, CDR2 FQNEAQ (reference sequence). The CDR3 spans 13 residues. Trimming took off 4 bases at V and 4 bases at J, with 10 bases between the two ends. The CDR3 spells CASSSDGLYGYTF. CDR3 in DNA: TGTGCCAGCAGCTCGGACGGCCTCTATGGCTACACCTTC.

This clonotype was counted a few times. V is TRBV5-1 and J is TRBJ2-5; no reliable D call. The CDR3 covers 14 residues. Germline lookup yields CDR1 SGHRS and CDR2 YFSETQ. Trimming pared 0 bases from V and 2 bases from J, leaving 8 bases between. CDR3 nucleotides: TGCGCCAGCAGCTTGGTACTGCCACAAGAGACCCAGTACTTC. It encodes CASSLVLPQETQYF.

This clonotype was seen only a few times. The chain combines TRBV7-9 with TRBJ2-5; TRBD2 is a possible D gene (8 bases). Germline CDR1 and CDR2: SEHNR and FQNEAQ (reference sequence). The V and J ends lost 3 bases and 5 bases respectively, with 22 bases between them. CDR3 length: 17 amino acids. CDR3 residues: CASSFTPVPGGGETQYF. The CDR3 DNA reads TGTGCCAGCAGCTTCACCCCTGTACCGGGAGGGGGCGAGACCCAGTACTTC.

This clonotype was picked up a small number of times. The chain couples TRBV29-1 to TRBJ1-1; perhaps TRBD1 as D (6 bases). Trimming removed 6 bases from V and 5 bases from J, with 22 bases in between. Germline V lookup: CDR1 SQVTM, CDR2 ANQGSEA. There are 15 residues in the CDR3. The CDR3 DNA sequence: TGCAGCGTGATGGGGGGCACAGGGAGATGGACTGAAGCTTTCTTT. Its protein is CSVMGGTGRWTEAFF. The full variable domain, rest sourced from reference TRBV29-1 and TRBJ1-1, is SAVISQKPSRDICQRGTSLTIQCQVDSQVTMMFWYRQQPGQSLTLIATANQGSEATYESGFVIDKFPISRPNLTFSTLTVSNMSPEDSSIYLCSVMGGTGRWTEAFFGQGTRLTVV.

This clonotype was seen more than once but under ten times. The chain recombines TRBV10-3 with TRBJ1-1, with a possible D match to TRBD1 (5 bases). Trimming took off 7 bases at V and 1 base at J, with 7 bases between the two ends. Per germline, CDR1 ENHRY and CDR2 SYGVKD. This CDR3 has 12 residues. The DNA for the CDR3 is TGTGCCATCATGGGGACGAACACTGAAGCTTTCTTT. It encodes CAIMGTNTEAFF.

This clonotype was recorded at least ten times. The gene calls are TRBV5-4 and TRBJ2-1; D is undetermined. The germline gives CDR1 SGHNT, CDR2 YYREEE (reference sequence). The CDR3 extends over 17 amino acids. V lost 10 bases and J lost 7, with 30 bases in between. In DNA, the CDR3 is TGTGCCCCCTCACACGGGCTTGGCAGCCCAAACGGGAATGAGCAGTTCTTC. Its protein product is CAPSHGLGSPNGNEQFF.

This clonotype showed up just a few times. The chain employs TRBV6-5 and TRBJ2-2; no firm D call. The CDR3 consists of 15 residues. The V gene's germline CDR1 is MNHEY and CDR2 SVGAGI. Trimming stripped 1 base from V and 3 bases from J, with 9 bases between. DNA of the CDR3: TGTGCCAGCAGTTACTGGGCAGCCTACACCGGGGAGCTGTTTTTT. It translates to CASSYWAAYTGELFF.

This clonotype was seen many times. The rearrangement links TRBV6-5 to TRBJ2-7; D remains ambiguous. The germline V gene has CDR1 MNHEY and CDR2 SVGAGI. V lost 0 bases and J 7 bases, leaving 7 bases between the germline ends. The CDR3 contains 12 residues. The CDR3 DNA reads TGTGCCAGCAGTTACTCGCGAAGAGAGCAGTACTTC. Its translation: CASSYSRREQYF.

This clonotype was found many times. This rearrangement joins TRBV6-2 or TRBV6-3 to TRBJ1-4, with TRBD1 matching over 7 bases. With 6 bases clipped from V and 6 bases from J, the junction kept 19 bases outside the gene matches. The CDR3 covers 18 residues. Germline V gene data show CDR1 as MNHEY and CDR2 as SVGEGT. The CDR3 DNA is TGTGCCAGCAGAGAACGACAGGGTTGGAACGAGCGCGATGAAAAACTGTTTTTT. Protein product: CASRERQGWNERDEKLFF.

This clonotype was seen at least ten times. V gene TRBV20-1 combines with J gene TRBJ1-2; possibly TRBD1 for D (5 bases). Germline V lookup: CDR1 DFQATT, CDR2 SNEGSKA (reference sequence). The length of the CDR3 is 11 residues. The CDR3 nucleotides are TGCAGCCCGGGACCCATCTATGGCTACACCTTC. This encodes CSPGPIYGYTF.

This clonotype was counted between two and nine times. This chain uses TRBV29-1 with TRBJ1-1, with a tentative D call TRBD1 (5 bases). This CDR3 has 13 amino acids. Germline CDR1 SQVTM, CDR2 ANQGSEA. Between the trimmed V and J ends, which lost 4 bases and 4 bases, there was a span of 13 bases. The CDR3: CSVAEGRGTEAFF. For the CDR3, the DNA is TGCAGCGTTGCCGAGGGGAGAGGCACTGAAGCTTTCTTT.

Ten or more counts support this clonotype. V is TRBV6-2 or TRBV6-3 and J is TRBJ1-1; D gene unclear. CDR1 and CDR2 from the germline V gene are MNHEY and SVGEGT. Trimming cost V 0 bases and J 7 bases, with 6 bases left between them. CDR3 length equals 12 residues. The CDR3 DNA follows: TGTGCCAGCAGTTACTCTGCACATGAAGCTTTCTTT. It is translated as CASSYSAHEAFF.

This clonotype showed up many times. The CDR3 bases are TGTGCCAGCAGCCCGGCCGGGGACTATGGCTACACCTTC. This sequence encodes CASSPAGDYGYTF. The chain recombines TRBV9 with TRBJ1-2; D not resolved. The V gene lost 4 bases and the J gene lost 3 bases, with 10 bases spanning the gap. Per the germline V gene, CDR1 is SGDLS and CDR2 is YYNGEE. The CDR3 runs to 13 residues.

The chain joins TRBV7-6 to TRBJ1-3; no definite D call. V gave up 3 bases and J gave up 0 bases, with 9 bases separating them. The CDR3 is 15 amino acids. The V gene's germline CDR1 is SGHVS and CDR2 FNYEAQ. CDR3 DNA: TGTGCCAGCAGCTTGACGCGGAGCTCTGGAAACACCATATATTTT. Translating gives CASSLTRSSGNTIYF.

This chain uses TRBV12-3 or TRBV12-4 with TRBJ2-2, with a tentative D call TRBD1 (5 bases). The CDR3 spans 15 residues. V was clipped by 5 bases and J by 1 base, with 11 bases between them. The CDR3 nucleotides are TGTGCCAGCAGTCCCTTTCAGGGGAACACCGGGGAGCTGTTTTTT. Encoded protein: CASSPFQGNTGELFF.

This clonotype was seen more than once but under ten times. The chain is built from TRBV12-3 or TRBV12-4 and TRBJ2-2; no definite D call. Trimming took off 4 bases at V and 1 base at J, with 7 bases between the two ends. This CDR3 is 14 amino acids long. The CDR3, as DNA: TGTGCCAGCAGTTCCCGTCTGAACACCGGGGAGCTGTTTTTT. This gives the protein CASSSRLNTGELFF.

This clonotype was seen repeatedly, ten times or more. V and J are TRBV7-9 and TRBJ1-5; D ambiguous. CDR3 length: 12 residues. V lost 5 bases and J 7 bases, leaving 9 bases between the germline ends. Germline-derived CDR1 and CDR2 are SEHNR and FQNEAQ (reference sequence). The DNA of the CDR3 is TGTGCCAGCAGCCCCCTCGGGCAGCCCCAGCATTTT. The encoded protein is CASSPLGQPQHF.

There are a few counts of this clonotype. J is TRBJ2-7 and V is TRBV2; the match to TRBD1 covers 7 bases. The CDR3 has 15 residues. Germline assignment: CDR1 SNHLY and CDR2 FYNNEI. Trimming cost V 5 bases and J 6 bases; bases outside gene matches: 13. The CDR3 DNA follows: TGTGCCAGCAGTCAACGTTGGGCCAGGGGGTCCGAGCAGTACTTC. This codes for CASSQRWARGSEQYF.

This clonotype was seen a few times. The chain joins TRBV20-1 to TRBJ1-1; D not resolved. Germline assignment: CDR1 DFQATT and CDR2 SNEGSKA (reference sequence). The V and J ends lost 1 base and 3 bases respectively, with 9 bases between them. The CDR3 is made up of 13 amino acids. CDR3 loop: CSARARWDTEAFF. The DNA of the CDR3 is TGCAGTGCTAGAGCGCGGTGGGACACTGAAGCTTTCTTT.

This clonotype came up a few times. The chain employs TRBV7-9 and TRBJ2-1; D remains ambiguous. Germline V gene sequence: CDR1 SEHNR, CDR2 FQNEAQ (reference sequence). The CDR3 covers 14 residues. V gave up 1 base and J gave up 3 bases, with 7 bases separating them. The CDR3 DNA follows: TGTGCCAGCAGCTTAGGACCGGACTACAATGAGCAGTTCTTC. Amino acid sequence: CASSLGPDYNEQFF.